These 28 T cell receptor beta chains were all obtained from the same sample, sequenced in a study of blood T cell repertoires in COVID-19. This table comes from immunoSEQ multiplex PCR, and its TCRdb copy is limited to in-frame clones, with some not included. The sample consists of some 670,000 clones, more than 80% of them appearing once. The sequencing input was peripheral blood. Receptors originate from a woman younger than 35 with acute or convalescent COVID-19.

CDR3 sequence reads: CASSFGTGGYGYTF. The CDR3 nucleotides are TGTGCCAGCAGCTTCGGGACAGGGGGCTATGGCTACACCTTC. The gene calls are TRBV11-2 and TRBJ1-2, with 11 positions matching TRBD1. With V trimmed by 3 bases and J by 4 bases, 1 base remained unmatched. The CDR3 sequence is 14 residues long. The germline gives CDR1 SGHAT, CDR2 FQNNGV.

V usage is TRBV19 and J usage is TRBJ2-6; the D gene is possibly TRBD1 (5 bases). V was cut by 6 bases and J by 0 bases, with 9 bases left in between. The CDR3 has 15 residues. Germline CDR1 LNHDA, CDR2 SQIVND (reference sequence). The CDR3 nucleotides are TGTGCCAGTAGGTCCGACAGCTCTGGGGCCAACGTCCTGACTTTC. The encoded protein is CASRSDSSGANVLTF. Variable domain in full (rest from reference TRBV19 and TRBJ2-6): DGGITQSPKYLFRKEGQNVTLSCEQNLNHDAMYWYRQDPGQGLRLIYYSQIVNDFQKGDIAEGYSVSREKKESFPLTVTSAQKNPTAFYLCASRSDSSGANVLTFGAGSRLTVL.

J is TRBJ2-3 and V is TRBV2, with 8 nucleotides matching TRBD2. The J segment lost 4 bases and the V segment lost 5 bases, leaving 8 bases of the junction unmatched. The CDR3 contains 15 residues. Germline CDR1 and CDR2: SNHLY and FYNNEI. The CDR3 region is CASSRTSLGSDTQYF. CDR3 DNA: TGTGCCAGCAGTCGGACTAGCCTGGGCTCAGATACGCAGTATTTT.

This sequence joins TRBV27 and TRBJ1-2, with D possibly being TRBD1 (6 bases). With 6 bases removed from V and 0 bases from J, the gap between germline ends came to 23 bases. From germline, CDR1 is MNHEY and CDR2 SMNVEV (reference sequence). This CDR3 contains 18 residues. The CDR3 is CASRPYPRGGTTNYGYTF. The CDR3 nucleotides read TGTGCCAGCAGACCTTACCCTCGCGGGGGCACAACTAACTATGGCTACACCTTC.

The rearrangement joins TRBV7-2 to TRBJ1-2; D unclear. The V end lost 5 bases, the J end lost 10 bases, and 11 bases lay between the germline ends. Germline-derived CDR1 and CDR2 are SGHTA and FQGNSA. This CDR3 comprises 11 residues. The CDR3 loop reads CASSLREPYTF. CDR3 coding DNA: TGTGCCAGCAGCCTACGAGAGCCCTACACCTTC.

This clone was counted once. The chain recombines TRBV7-9 with TRBJ2-2; D is unclear. CDR3 size: 15 residues. V was trimmed by 3 bases and J by 4 bases, leaving 12 bases between them. Germline CDR1 SEHNR, CDR2 FQNEAQ (reference sequence). CDR3 in DNA: TGTGCCAGCAGCTTTCAATTGCAGCGCACCGGGGAGCTGTTTTTT. Protein: CASSFQLQRTGELFF. Complete variable domain (other parts from reference TRBV7-9 and TRBJ2-2): DTGVSQNPRHKITKRGQNVTFRCDPISEHNRLYWYRQTLGQGPEFLTYFQNEAQLEKSRLLSDRFSAERPKGSFSTLEIQRTEQGDSAMYLCASSFQLQRTGELFFGEGSRLTVL.

V gene TRBV2 combines with J gene TRBJ2-7; D unclear. This CDR3 region has 12 residues. V lost 6 bases, J lost 6 bases, and 12 bases lay in between. Germline loops: CDR1 SNHLY, CDR2 FYNNEI. CDR3 in amino acids: CASRVTSSEQYF. CDR3 bases: TGTGCCAGCAGGGTCACAAGTTCCGAGCAGTACTTC.

The chain combines TRBV9 with TRBJ1-2; 8 positions match TRBD1. This CDR3 is built from 15 residues. CDR1 and CDR2 from the germline V gene are SGDLS and YYNGEE. Trimming took 4 bases from V and 8 from J; bases not matched to a gene: 13. The CDR3 region is CASSPQIGQGHGYTF. The CDR3 coding sequence is TGTGCCAGCAGCCCACAAATTGGACAGGGTCACGGCTACACCTTC.

This clone was seen a few times. The chain recombines TRBV6-2 or TRBV6-3 with TRBJ2-3, with a possible D match to TRBD1 (6 bases). CDR1 is MNHEY and CDR2 is SVGEGT in the germline V gene. The V end was cut by 2 bases, the J end by 6 bases, with 12 bases between. There are 14 residues in the CDR3. CDR3 in amino acids: CASSYGQSSDTQYF. The CDR3 bases are TGTGCCAGCAGTTACGGACAGAGTTCGGATACGCAGTATTTT.

CDR3 amino acids: CASRQSLGGYTF. The CDR3 DNA reads as TGTGCCAGCCGACAGTCTTTAGGGGGCTACACCTTC. The chain carries TRBV5-6 and TRBJ1-2; D may be TRBD1 (5 bases). The CDR3 has 12 residues. V shed 7 bases and J shed 8 bases, with 15 bases lying between them. From germline, CDR1 is SGHDT and CDR2 YYEEEE.

The rearrangement uses TRBV9 and TRBJ2-2; unclear D gene. V gave up 0 bases and J gave up 2 bases, with 5 bases separating them. Germline loops: CDR1 SGDLS, CDR2 YYNGEE. The CDR3 loop spans 14 amino acids. Here the CDR3 DNA reads TGTGCCAGCAGCGTAGTTAGTAACACCGGGGAGCTGTTTTTT. Amino acids: CASSVVSNTGELFF.

This clone has only a few counts. The gene calls are TRBV6-5 and TRBJ1-4, with D tentatively TRBD1 (5 bases). Germline CDR1 reads MNHEY; CDR2 reads SVGAGI. The V gene lost 4 bases and the J gene lost 4 bases, with 16 bases spanning the gap. CDR3 size: 16 residues. This CDR3 is CASSSGQKYGNEKLFF. As DNA, the CDR3 is TGTGCCAGCAGTTCTGGACAAAAGTATGGTAATGAAAAACTGTTTTTT.

V is TRBV15 and J is TRBJ2-1; a weak D match, TRBD2 (6 bases). The V end lost 3 bases, the J end lost 4 bases, and 7 bases lay between the germline ends. The CDR3 spans 13 residues. Germline CDR1 is LNHNV and CDR2 is YYDKDF (reference sequence). CDR3 sequence reads: CATSSGRYNEQFF. As DNA, the CDR3 is TGTGCCACCAGCAGCGGGAGATACAATGAGCAGTTCTTC.

The V call is TRBV6-1, the J call TRBJ2-6, with D maybe TRBD2 (5 bases). Trimming removed 3 bases from V and 2 bases from J, with 8 bases in between. From germline, CDR1 is MNHNS and CDR2 SASEGT. CDR3 length: 15 amino acids. The CDR3 DNA follows: TGTGCCAGCAGTGAGGGAGCCACTGGGGCCAACGTCCTGACTTTC. Translation: CASSEGATGANVLTF.

The V call is TRBV5-1, the J call TRBJ1-2, with no clear D. The CDR3 contains 12 residues. Germline assignment: CDR1 SGHRS and CDR2 YFSETQ. The V end lost 0 bases, the J end lost 11 bases, and 11 bases lay between the germline ends. The CDR3 region is CASSLDMSRYTF. The CDR3 DNA is TGCGCCAGCAGCTTGGATATGAGTCGATACACCTTC.

The chain is built from TRBV14 and TRBJ2-1; TRBD1 agrees at 7 bases. This CDR3 contains 15 residues. The germline CDR1 and CDR2 sequences are SGHDN and FVKESK. V lost 5 bases to trimming and J lost 7 bases; unmatched junction nucleotides: 11. The CDR3 protein is CASSDLRRGQNEQFF. The DNA of the CDR3 is TGTGCCAGCAGCGACCTGCGTAGGGGGCAAAATGAGCAGTTCTTC.

The V and J genes are TRBV6-2 or TRBV6-3 and TRBJ1-5; no definite D call. Trimming cost V 5 bases and J 4 bases, with 12 bases left between them. This CDR3 has 14 residues. Germline V gene lookup returns CDR1 MNHEY and CDR2 SVGEGT. CDR3 in amino acids: CASSTQTRNQPQHF. In DNA, the CDR3 is TGTGCCAGCAGTACCCAGACAAGGAATCAGCCCCAGCATTTT.

The V call is TRBV5-6, the J call TRBJ1-5; tentative D call: TRBD1 (5 bases). CDR3 size: 13 residues. Germline loops: CDR1 SGHDT, CDR2 YYEEEE. V was shortened by 0 bases and J by 7 bases, with 8 bases between the two germline ends. CDR3 in DNA: TGTGCCAGCAGCTTGGGGACAATCCAGCCCCAGCATTTT. The encoded protein is CASSLGTIQPQHF.

This clone has just one count. The chain couples TRBV12-5 to TRBJ2-1; TRBD1 matches at 7 bases. V lost 2 bases and J lost 5; bases outside the gene matches: 12. The germline V gene has CDR1 LGHNT and CDR2 FRNRAP. The CDR3 runs 17 residues. DNA of the CDR3: TGTGCTAGTGGTTTGAGCCCAAAGACAGGGAACGACAATGAGCAGTTCTTC. This translates into CASGLSPKTGNDNEQFF.

J is TRBJ2-7 and V is TRBV3-1 (or the pseudogene TRBV3-2); 7 nucleotides line up with TRBD2. CDR3 size: 16 residues. Germline CDR1 and CDR2: LGHDT and YNNKEL (reference sequence). Losses at the gene ends were 4 bases for V and 2 bases for J; bases not matched to a gene: 11. This CDR3 is CASSPTGGLQTYEQYF. The CDR3 DNA reads as TGTGCCAGCAGCCCTACCGGGGGGTTACAAACCTACGAGCAGTACTTC.

The genes are TRBV2 and TRBJ1-5; 7 bases agree with TRBD1. CDR3 size: 14 residues. With V trimmed by 6 bases and J by 4 bases, 6 bases remained unmatched. Per germline, CDR1 SNHLY and CDR2 FYNNEI. CDR3 amino acids: CASRRGLVNQPQHF. In DNA form, the CDR3 reads TGTGCCAGCAGGAGGGGGCTAGTGAATCAGCCCCAGCATTTT.

This chain links TRBV7-9 with TRBJ1-5; D unresolved. The CDR3 loop spans 14 amino acids. Germline V gene sequence: CDR1 SEHNR, CDR2 FQNEAQ (reference sequence). V lost 5 bases, J lost 0 bases, and 8 bases lay in between. The CDR3 reads CASSINISNQPQHF. The CDR3 nucleotides are TGTGCCAGCAGCATTAACATTAGCAATCAGCCCCAGCATTTT.

The V and J genes are TRBV5-1 and TRBJ1-6; 9 nucleotides line up with TRBD1. J was trimmed by 7 bases and V by 0 bases; bases with no gene match: 14. The CDR3 extends over 19 amino acids. Per germline, CDR1 SGHRS and CDR2 YFSETQ. This CDR3 reads CASSLDPTGGYLGNSPLHF. The CDR3 bases are TGCGCCAGCAGCTTGGACCCGACAGGGGGTTATCTTGGGAATTCACCCCTCCACTTT.

The chain joins TRBV24-1 to TRBJ1-5, with D possibly being TRBD1 (5 bases). The CDR3 is 16 amino acids. The V gene's germline CDR1 is KGHDR and CDR2 SFDVKD. V gave up 7 bases and J gave up 5 bases, with 20 bases separating them. CDR3 residues: CATSSAGSGTDQPQHF. The CDR3 nucleotides read TGTGCCACCAGCTCGGCGGGGTCGGGGACCGATCAGCCCCAGCATTTT.

V usage is TRBV6-6 and J usage is TRBJ1-2, with D unresolved. CDR3 size: 15 residues. CDR1 MNHNY and CDR2 SVGAGI come from the germline V gene (reference sequence). V was shortened by 4 bases and J by 4 bases, with 16 bases between the two germline ends. In DNA, the CDR3 is TGTGCCAGCAGTTCTTTAAGAGGCCTTATCTATGGCTACACCTTC. Translating gives CASSSLRGLIYGYTF.

The chain uses TRBV6-5 and TRBJ1-3; 8 bases line up with TRBD1. The CDR3 extends over 16 amino acids. The V gene's germline CDR1 is MNHEY and CDR2 SVGAGI. The J segment lost 2 bases and the V segment lost 4 bases, leaving 7 bases of the junction unmatched. The DNA for the CDR3 is TGTGCCAGCAGTTCATCCCCGACAGGGGCTGGAAACACCATATATTTT. This translates into CASSSSPTGAGNTIYF.

The gene calls are TRBV6-5 and TRBJ1-2, with TRBD1 matching 10 bases. There are 15 residues in the CDR3. V lost 7 bases and J lost 4; bases outside the gene matches: 9. Germline V gene sequence: CDR1 MNHEY, CDR2 SVGAGI. This chain's CDR3 is CASTRQGAGGYGYTF. DNA for the CDR3: TGTGCCAGCACCAGACAGGGGGCGGGTGGCTATGGCTACACCTTC.

The chain links TRBV2 to TRBJ1-1; tentative D call: TRBD1 (6 bases). The CDR3 has 14 amino acids. V gave up 6 bases and J gave up 4 bases, with 15 bases separating them. Looked up from germline, CDR1 is SNHLY and CDR2 is FYNNEI. CDR3 sequence reads: CASSPQGGTTEAFF. DNA of the CDR3: TGTGCCAGCAGCCCTCAAGGGGGTACCACTGAAGCTTTCTTT.